Described below is a single T cell receptor beta chain sequence and its context. Antigen: not known. MiXCR, run by TCRdb on the RT-PCR reads, gives a single entry per CDR3 protein. Here the sample spans hundreds of thousands of distinct CDR3 sequences, about 15% being singletons. The data stem from a study of response to subunit inactivated influenza vaccine. General study findings and limits: After each seasonal influenza vaccination, few new T cells are recruited, the authors suggested.

The V gene lost 9 bases and the J gene lost 8 bases, with 16 bases spanning the gap. The CDR3 covers 12 residues. The TCR comes from a man in his forties or fifties who received an inactivated influenza vaccine. V gene TRBV12-3 or TRBV12-4 combines with J gene TRBJ1-1; TRBD1 might be the D (5 bases). This specimen was PBMCs from blood, taken approximately 15 days before vaccination. For the CDR3, the DNA is TGTGCCAGTCTCGAGACAGAATCCGAAGCTTTCTTT. Translated, it gives CASLETESEAFF.